This paragraph covers one T cell receptor (beta chain) sequence. These data are taken from a study of cytomegalovirus exposure and HLA in healthy donors. Nominal health characterized the donors when sampled, though unrecorded immune exposures were likely. Germline V gene lookup returns CDR1 SGHRS and CDR2 YFSETQ. This CDR3 spans 13 amino acids. The germline V and J ends were trimmed by 6 bases and 6 bases, with 13 bases remaining between them. This PCR relied on a set of 60 Vbeta primers and 13 Jbeta primers. Assay used: immunoSEQ multiplex PCR; TCRdb lists only in-frame clones, some missing. This repertoire includes 100,000 to 150,000 clones.

The chain combines TRBV5-1 with TRBJ2-1; possible D gene TRBD1, 5 bases. The receptor's source is a man aged 18 to 29 in good health and CMV-seronegative. Sequencing used PBMCs. Here the CDR3 reads CASTPDRSNEQFF. In nucleotides, the CDR3 is TGCGCCAGCACCCCAGACAGAAGCAATGAGCAGTTCTTC.